These 20 T cell receptor beta chains share one sample of origin, sequenced in a study of human T cells and chemical hapten exposure. The starting material, unfractionated whole blood, was used for total RNA extraction. One entry per CDR3 protein, called by TCRdb with MiXCR from the 5' RACE reads. Altogether under 150,000 distinct CDR3 sequences are present, 15% to 20% being singletons, with the ten largest covering about 3%. The receptors were gathered from a human donor in good health.

This clonotype has a handful of counts. CDR3 bases: TGTGCCAGCTCACCGGGAAAGGGCTACGATACGCAGTATTTT. It yields the protein CASSPGKGYDTQYF. The chain is built from TRBV18 and TRBJ2-3; D call uncertain. Trimming left V 3 bases short and J 6 bases short, with 13 bases between. The CDR3 extends over 14 amino acids. Germline V lookup: CDR1 KGHSH, CDR2 LQKENI.

This chain joins TRBV7-9 and TRBJ2-7; 10 bases agree with TRBD2. The J segment lost 2 bases and the V segment lost 3 bases, leaving 1 base of the junction unmatched. Germline CDR1 is SEHNR and CDR2 is FQNEAQ (reference sequence). The CDR3 extends over 14 amino acids. CDR3 bases: TGTGCCAGCAGCTTTGGGACTAGCGCCTACGAGCAGTACTTC. It yields the protein CASSFGTSAYEQYF.

V is TRBV12-3 or TRBV12-4 and J is TRBJ2-3; TRBD2 agrees at 8 bases. V trimming: 7 bases; J trimming: 4 bases; junction bases outside the gene matches: 4. CDR3 length equals 13 residues. The CDR3: CASNERESDTQYF. The CDR3 DNA sequence: TGTGCCAGCAATGAGCGGGAGTCAGATACGCAGTATTTT.

This clonotype has a handful of counts. The chain recombines TRBV28 with TRBJ2-5; perhaps TRBD1 as D (6 bases). The germline gives CDR1 MDHEN, CDR2 SYDVKM. The V and J ends lost 6 bases and 5 bases respectively, with 25 bases between them. The CDR3 consists of 17 residues. The CDR3 nucleotides are TGTGCCAGCAGCTCCCCACTAACAGGGAAGAGGACCGAGACCCAGTACTTC. It specifies CASSSPLTGKRTETQYF.

This clonotype was counted a few times. V and J are TRBV9 and TRBJ1-1, with TRBD1 matching over 7 bases. CDR1 and CDR2 (germline): SGDLS, YYNGEE. This CDR3 is built from 15 residues. V dropped 4 bases and J dropped 5; count of bases not matched to a gene: 11. DNA for the CDR3: TGTGCCAGCAGCTCCCGAAGCGACAGGGAGACTGAAGCTTTCTTT. This codes for CASSSRSDRETEAFF.

This chain links TRBV4-1 with TRBJ2-1; D is perhaps TRBD1 or TRBD2 (6 bases each). Germline V gives CDR1 MGHRA, CDR2 YSYEKL. The ends were cut back, 2 bases at V and 5 bases at J, with 16 bases in the middle. This CDR3 has 16 residues. The CDR3 is CASSQRGQLADNEQFF. The CDR3 DNA reads TGCGCCAGCAGCCAACGGGGGCAACTGGCGGACAATGAGCAGTTCTTC.

This clonotype has more than one count but fewer than ten. The gene calls are TRBV12-3 or TRBV12-4 and TRBJ1-3; D ambiguous. This CDR3 has 16 residues. V was pared by 8 bases and J by 0 bases, with 17 bases between. For the CDR3, the DNA is TGTGCCAGCCCTAAATCCGCGGGCGACTCTGGAAACACCATATATTTT. This codes for CASPKSAGDSGNTIYF.

This clonotype was detected a few times. The V gene is TRBV20-1, the J gene TRBJ1-2; TRBD1 matches 9 bases. CDR1 and CDR2 (germline): DFQATT, SNEGSKA (reference sequence). This CDR3 is built from 15 residues. V shed 3 bases, J shed 3 bases, and the junction held 8 bases outside the gene matches. This CDR3 reads CSARGQGAEDYGYTF. In DNA, the CDR3 is TGCAGTGCTAGGGGACAGGGTGCGGAAGACTATGGCTACACCTTC.

This clonotype was detected many times. The V and J genes are TRBV28 and TRBJ2-7; D not certain. The CDR3 loop spans 15 amino acids. Trimming removed 3 bases from V and 0 bases from J, with 12 bases in between. Germline V gene data show CDR1 as MDHEN and CDR2 as SYDVKM. As DNA, the CDR3 is TGTGCCAGCAGTTTCTGGCTTAAAAGCTCCTACGAGCAGTACTTC. As protein: CASSFWLKSSYEQYF.

The chain is built from TRBV28 and TRBJ2-5, with TRBD2 identical over 9 bases. The CDR3 sequence is 14 residues long. From germline, CDR1 is MDHEN and CDR2 SYDVKM. Germline trimming cut 4 bases from V and 4 bases from J; bases unmatched to any gene: 4. CDR3 DNA: TGTGCCAGCAGTTGGTCAGCGGGAGGAGAGACCCAGTACTTC. It codes for CASSWSAGGETQYF.

CDR3 nucleotide sequence: TGTGCCAGCAGTGACAGGGGTGGCACTGAAGCTTTCTTT. Amino acid sequence: CASSDRGGTEAFF. The V and J genes are TRBV6-1 and TRBJ1-1; tentative D call: TRBD1 (6 bases). The V end lost 3 bases, the J end lost 4 bases, and 9 bases lay between the germline ends. The CDR3 runs 13 residues. The germline CDR1 and CDR2 sequences are MNHNS and SASEGT.

This clonotype has only a few counts. The gene calls are TRBV6-5 and TRBJ1-3, with D hard to call. Trimming left V 0 bases short and J 0 bases short, with 3 bases between. The CDR3 has 14 amino acids. Germline V gene sequence: CDR1 MNHEY, CDR2 SVGAGI. The CDR3 is CASSYSNSGNTIYF. The CDR3 region has the DNA TGTGCCAGCAGTTACTCGAACTCTGGAAACACCATATATTTT.

This clonotype was counted only a few times. The CDR3 here is CSARDGLARVHNEQFF. The DNA of the CDR3 is TGCAGTGCTAGAGATGGACTAGCGCGTGTCCACAATGAGCAGTTCTTC. V is TRBV20-1 and J is TRBJ2-1; 9 positions agree with TRBD2. This CDR3 has 16 amino acids. Trimming at V came to 0 bases and at J to 5 bases, leaving 8 bases not matched to a gene. Germline assignment: CDR1 DFQATT and CDR2 SNEGSKA (reference sequence).

The rearrangement uses TRBV7-9 and TRBJ2-3; D is undetermined. The germline CDR1 and CDR2 sequences are SEHNR and FQNEAQ (reference sequence). This CDR3 has 13 residues. V gave up 5 bases and J gave up 2 bases, with 8 bases separating them. The CDR3 region has the DNA TGTGCCAGCAGCCCCCCCTACACAGATACGCAGTATTTT. As protein: CASSPPYTDTQYF.

The gene calls are TRBV9 and TRBJ2-7, with D perhaps matching TRBD1 (6 bases). With 3 bases removed from V and 6 bases from J, the gap between germline ends came to 19 bases. CDR3 length: 15 residues. Germline CDR1 SGDLS, CDR2 YYNGEE. The CDR3 coding sequence is TGTGCCAGCAGCGACGAAACAGGGATTGGTCGCGAGCAGTACTTC. This encodes CASSDETGIGREQYF.

The chain is built from TRBV6-6 and TRBJ2-1; no reliable D call. The V end was cut by 8 bases, the J end by 8 bases, with 13 bases between. Germline V gene sequence: CDR1 MNHNY, CDR2 SVGAGI (reference sequence). The CDR3 length is 12 residues. CDR3 DNA sequence: TGTGCCAGCTTAGCCCCACCTTATGAGCAGTTCTTC. Amino acids: CASLAPPYEQFF.

The gene calls are TRBV25-1 and TRBJ1-2; 11 bases are shared with TRBD1. V lost 10 bases and J lost 4; bases outside the gene matches: 8. The CDR3 covers 14 residues. Germline loops: CDR1 MGHDK, CDR2 SYGVNS. CDR3 nucleotides: TGTGCCAACAAGGACAGGGGGCGCCCCTATGGCTACACCTTC. Protein: CANKDRGRPYGYTF.

This clonotype appeared a few times. The chain's CDR3 is CAAGGSTDTQYF. Here the CDR3 DNA reads TGTGCCGCAGGGGGTAGCACAGATACGCAGTATTTT. The chain links TRBV10-3 to TRBJ2-3, with TRBD1 identical over 7 bases. Germline loops: CDR1 ENHRY, CDR2 SYGVKD. After removal of 11 bases from V and 0 bases from J, the junction contained 2 bases not matched to a gene. The CDR3 has 12 residues.

The V and J genes are TRBV5-1 and TRBJ2-3, with TRBD1 as a possible D gene (6 bases). This CDR3 contains 15 residues. The ends were cut back, 2 bases at V and 6 bases at J, with 16 bases in the middle. Germline CDR1 and CDR2: SGHRS and YFSETQ. CDR3 coding DNA: TGCGCCAGCAGCTTAGGGCAGGGGCAGGTGGATACGCAGTATTTT. Translation: CASSLGQGQVDTQYF. Supplemented by reference TRBV5-1 and TRBJ2-3, the full variable domain reads KAGVTQTPRYLIKTRGQQVTLSCSPISGHRSVSWYQQTPGQGLQFLFEYFSETQRNKGNFPGRFSGRQFSNSRSEMNVSTLELGDSALYLCASSLGQGQVDTQYFGPGTRLTVL.

This chain joins TRBV3-1 and TRBJ1-1, with a possible D match to TRBD1 (5 bases). Germline-derived CDR1 and CDR2 are LGHDT and YNNKEL (reference sequence). This CDR3 region has 13 residues. Trimming left V 2 bases short and J 4 bases short, with 8 bases between. The CDR3 sequence: CASSQYGGTEAFF. In nucleotides, the CDR3 is TGTGCCAGCAGCCAATATGGGGGCACTGAAGCTTTCTTT.